This entry lists 24 T cell receptor beta chains sequenced from one sample in a study of regulatory T cells in long-lasting Graves disease. Time point specified: persistent/refractory GD, antithyroid drugs over 5 years with positive TRAb. From RNA extracted from PBMCs, the TCR library was made. Both iRepertoire HTBI primers and Arm-PCR of CDR3 regions were used to build the TCR beta libraries. TCRdb re-analysed the multiplex PCR reads in MiXCR, keeping a single row per CDR3 protein. This repertoire shows some 340,000 distinct CDR3 sequences, roughly 25% found once; its top ten account for approximately 30%. This specimen was peripheral blood mononuclear cells (PBMCs), taken when the disease was refractory, from a patient treated with antithyroid drugs. Receptors were obtained from a woman in her thirties or forties with Graves disease.

This sequence joins TRBV29-1 and TRBJ2-7, with 13 nucleotides matching TRBD2. Germline trimming cut 7 bases from V and 0 bases from J; bases unmatched to any gene: 15. The CDR3 runs to 18 residues. Germline CDR1 is SQVTM and CDR2 is ANQGSEA. CDR3 protein: CSATGTSGMLWSSYEQYF. As DNA, the CDR3 is TGCAGCGCTACCGGGACTAGCGGGATGTTATGGAGCTCCTACGAGCAGTACTTC.

The chain joins TRBV28 to TRBJ2-1; no definite D call. V shed 2 bases and J shed 5 bases, with 4 bases lying between them. CDR1 and CDR2 (germline): MDHEN, SYDVKM. The CDR3 consists of 12 residues. CDR3 nucleotide sequence: TGTGCCAGCAGTTTAGGGGACAATGAGCAGTTCTTC. As protein: CASSLGDNEQFF.

In its sample, this clonotype was seen a few times. The V call is TRBV20-1, the J call TRBJ2-7; D might be TRBD1 or TRBD2, each matching 5 bases. Per germline, CDR1 DFQATT and CDR2 SNEGSKA (reference sequence). The CDR3 contains 12 residues. Trimming took 6 bases from V and 4 from J, leaving 13 bases between them. The CDR3 protein is CSARETSYEQYF. CDR3 nucleotide sequence: TGCAGTGCCAGGGAAACTAGTTACGAGCAGTACTTC.

This clonotype is classed as medium-sized. The chain couples TRBV28 to TRBJ1-6, with 11 bases that match TRBD1. Per the germline V gene, CDR1 is MDHEN and CDR2 is SYDVKM. This CDR3 spans 17 amino acids. The V and J ends lost 4 bases and 9 bases, in that order; junction bases with no gene match: 11. The CDR3 protein is CASSSSGTGGRSSPLHF. The CDR3 DNA sequence: TGTGCCAGCAGTTCATCCGGGACAGGGGGAAGAAGTTCACCCCTCCACTTT.

This clonotype has a handful of counts. The CDR3 DNA sequence: TGTGCCAGCAGCTTAGGTGTTCAGCTCGGGACTAAGTACTTC. Translation gives CASSLGVQLGTKYF. V usage is TRBV7-3 and J usage is TRBJ2-7; 7 positions match TRBD2. From germline, CDR1 is SGHTA and CDR2 FQGTGA. The ends lost 2 bases at V and 11 bases at J; junction bases unmatched: 12. The CDR3 loop spans 14 amino acids.

This clonotype has more than one count but fewer than ten. The rearrangement uses TRBV10-2 and TRBJ2-1; D is unclear. Trimming took 0 bases from V and 0 from J, leaving 9 bases between them. The CDR3 spans 16 residues. CDR1 is WSHSY and CDR2 is SAAADI in the germline V gene. The CDR3 loop is CASSESGGSSYNEQFF. The CDR3 coding sequence is TGCGCCAGCAGTGAGTCCGGCGGAAGCTCCTACAATGAGCAGTTCTTC.

The chain couples TRBV18 to TRBJ2-5; tentatively, D is TRBD1 (6 bases). V lost 5 bases to trimming and J lost 2 bases, with 15 bases between them. The germline CDR1 and CDR2 sequences are KGHSH and LQKENI. CDR3 length: 15 amino acids. The CDR3 is CASSKSGTTQETQYF. In DNA, the CDR3 is TGTGCCAGCTCAAAATCCGGGACAACGCAAGAGACCCAGTACTTC.

This clonotype was observed many times. CDR3 nucleotides: TGTGCCAGCAGTCAGACAGCAAACTATGGCTACACCTTC. Residues: CASSQTANYGYTF. The chain is built from TRBV6-1 and TRBJ1-2, with a possible D match to TRBD1 (5 bases). The CDR3 contains 13 residues. Germline CDR1 MNHNS, CDR2 SASEGT. Trimming took off 5 bases at V and 2 bases at J, with 9 bases between the two ends.

Points on this clonotype: This may be a read error: a much more frequent sequence differs by one nucleotide. Lacking the conserved final phenylalanine or tryptophan, this CDR3 likely reflects a read error. The chain employs TRBV24-1 and TRBJ2-5; a possible D gene is TRBD1 (6 bases). Germline V gene data show CDR1 as KGHDR and CDR2 as SFDVKD. This CDR3 comprises 15 residues. The ends were cut back, 5 bases at V and 0 bases at J, with 12 bases in the middle. The CDR3 DNA reads as TGTGCCACCAGTGGGGCCAGGGGATACCAAGAGACCCAGTACCTC. Translating it yields CATSGARGYQETQYL.

This clonotype was detected many times. The chain employs TRBV20-1 and TRBJ1-2, with 9 bases matching TRBD1. Germline CDR1 reads DFQATT; CDR2 reads SNEGSKA (reference sequence). The CDR3 spans 12 residues. Trimming removed 3 bases from V and 4 bases from J; junction bases left unmatched: 0. CDR3 sequence (DNA): TGCAGTGCTAGGACAGGGGGCTATGGCTACACCTTC. Its translation: CSARTGGYGYTF.

This clonotype showed up many times. The V and J genes are TRBV6-1 and TRBJ1-3, with D perhaps matching TRBD1 (5 bases). Germline assignment: CDR1 MNHNS and CDR2 SASEGT. The CDR3 is 14 residues long. V shed 6 bases and J shed 4 bases, with 13 bases lying between them. CDR3 DNA sequence: TGTGCCAGCAGACTCCAGGGCCTCGGAAACACCATATATTTT. Residues: CASRLQGLGNTIYF.

Regarding this clonotype: With a much larger clone just one base away, this may be a read error. The V gene is TRBV5-1, the J gene TRBJ2-7; D unclear. There are 13 residues in the CDR3. Per the germline V gene, CDR1 is SGHRS and CDR2 is YFSETQ. CDR3 bases: TGCGGCAGCAGAACGACGGTCTTGGGGGAGCAGTACTTC. Amino acids: CGSRTTVLGEQYF.

This clonotype was seen more than once but under ten times. This chain links TRBV27 with TRBJ2-7; D may match TRBD1 or TRBD2 (5 bases each). The CDR3 is 13 amino acids. The germline V gene has CDR1 MNHEY and CDR2 SMNVEV (reference sequence). Trimming took 8 bases from V and 3 from J, leaving 14 bases between them. CDR3 amino acids: CASWGNKVYEQYF. The DNA for the CDR3 is TGTGCCAGCTGGGGGAATAAAGTCTACGAGCAGTACTTC.

This clonotype came up many times. V gene TRBV28 combines with J gene TRBJ1-5; D unresolved. The CDR3 runs to 16 residues. Between the trimmed V and J ends, which lost 2 bases and 1 base, there was a span of 12 bases. In germline, CDR1 is MDHEN, CDR2 SYDVKM. The CDR3 nucleotides are TGTGCCAGCAGTTTAGCGATGTTACGGAGCAATCAGCCCCAGCATTTT. Translation gives CASSLAMLRSNQPQHF.

This clonotype came up once. The J gene is TRBJ2-5, the V gene TRBV5-1; D is unresolved. Germline loops: CDR1 SGHRS, CDR2 YFSETQ. The CDR3 is 15 residues long. Trimming removed 0 bases from V and 5 bases from J, with 14 bases in between. As DNA, the CDR3 is TGCGCCAGCAGCTTGGCGGCACCCCCGAGGGAGACCCAGTACTTC. This encodes CASSLAAPPRETQYF.

This clonotype was counted at least ten times. The V and J genes are TRBV28 and TRBJ2-7, with D uncertain. Germline-derived CDR1 and CDR2 are MDHEN and SYDVKM. The length of the CDR3 is 14 residues. V was trimmed by 4 bases and J by 3 bases, leaving 13 bases between them. CDR3 nucleotide sequence: TGTGCCAGCAGTTCCCCCTCCCCCCTCTACGAGCAGTACTTC. This translates into CASSSPSPLYEQYF.

Ten or more counts support this clonotype. V is TRBV6-2 or TRBV6-3 and J is TRBJ2-5; D may be TRBD1 or TRBD2 (6 bases each). The CDR3 runs 15 residues. The germline CDR1 and CDR2 sequences are MNHEY and SVGEGT. Trimming took 4 bases from V and 4 from J, leaving 16 bases between them. The CDR3 reads CASSSNWGAPETQYF. The CDR3 bases are TGTGCCAGCAGTTCCAACTGGGGGGCACCAGAGACCCAGTACTTC.

V usage is TRBV14 and J usage is TRBJ2-2; D could derive from TRBD1 or TRBD2 (5 bases each). V shed 3 bases and J shed 3 bases, with 14 bases lying between them. Germline assignment: CDR1 SGHDN and CDR2 FVKESK. CDR3 length equals 16 residues. The CDR3: CASSQGVARYTGELFF. CDR3 in DNA: TGTGCCAGCAGCCAGGGGGTAGCGCGTTACACCGGGGAGCTGTTTTTT.

J is TRBJ2-7 and V is TRBV6-2 or TRBV6-3, with 9 nucleotides matching TRBD2. Looked up from germline, CDR1 is MNHEY and CDR2 is SVGEGT. The CDR3 has 14 amino acids. V dropped 6 bases and J dropped 2; count of bases not matched to a gene: 5. Here the CDR3 DNA reads TGTGCCAGCAGACTGACTAGCGGAACCTACGAGCAGTACTTC. Protein product: CASRLTSGTYEQYF.

This clonotype was detected many times. The CDR3 DNA sequence: TGTGCCAGCAGTTTACCGGGACACGGCGAGCAGTACTTC. It codes for CASSLPGHGEQYF. The V call is TRBV12-3 or TRBV12-4, the J call TRBJ2-7, with TRBD1 as a possible D gene (6 bases). V was shortened by 2 bases and J by 6 bases, with 11 bases between the two germline ends. The CDR3 is made up of 13 amino acids.

In this sample, this clonotype turned up many times. CDR3 sequence: CASSLDRLNTEAFF. As DNA, the CDR3 is TGTGCCAGCAGTCTTGACAGATTGAACACTGAAGCTTTCTTT. The J gene is TRBJ1-1, the V gene TRBV27; maybe TRBD1 (5 bases). The length of the CDR3 is 14 residues. Trimming removed 5 bases from V and 0 bases from J, with 10 bases in between. CDR1 and CDR2 from the germline V gene are MNHEY and SMNVEV (reference sequence).

The chain combines TRBV7-9 with TRBJ1-3; no reliable D call. V gave up 1 base and J gave up 1 base, with 11 bases separating them. The CDR3 covers 16 residues. The germline V gene encodes CDR1 SEHNR and CDR2 FQNEAQ (reference sequence). The CDR3 DNA is TGTGCCAGCAGCTTAGTGGGCAGCCCGTCTGGAAACACCATATATTTT. Protein sequence: CASSLVGSPSGNTIYF. The complete variable domain, with remaining parts taken from reference TRBV7-9 and TRBJ1-3, reads DTGVSQNPRHKITKRGQNVTFRCDPISEHNRLYWYRQTLGQGPEFLTYFQNEAQLEKSRLLSDRFSAERPKGSFSTLEIQRTEQGDSAMYLCASSLVGSPSGNTIYFGEGSWLTVV.

On this clonotype: This is likely a read error, given that the CDR3 carries no conserved phenylalanine or tryptophan at its end. The chain is built from TRBV6-5 and TRBJ2-7; TRBD2 matches 13 bases. The length of the CDR3 is 16 residues. CDR1 and CDR2 (germline): MNHEY, SVGAGI. The V segment lost 0 bases and the J segment 5 bases; nucleotides outside the gene matches: 4. CDR3 residues: CASSYSGLAGENEQYY. The CDR3, as DNA: TGTGCCAGCAGTTACTCAGGACTAGCGGGAGAGAACGAGCAGTACTAC.

This clonotype has a single count. The chain recombines TRBV28 with TRBJ1-5; 9 nucleotides align to TRBD1. The CDR3 spans 14 residues. The junction had 9 bases not matched to a gene; V was cut back by 6 bases and J by 9 bases. The germline V gene encodes CDR1 MDHEN and CDR2 SYDVKM. The CDR3: CASSTGTGWRPQHF. The CDR3 bases are TGTGCCAGCAGCACTGGGACAGGGTGGCGGCCCCAGCATTTT.